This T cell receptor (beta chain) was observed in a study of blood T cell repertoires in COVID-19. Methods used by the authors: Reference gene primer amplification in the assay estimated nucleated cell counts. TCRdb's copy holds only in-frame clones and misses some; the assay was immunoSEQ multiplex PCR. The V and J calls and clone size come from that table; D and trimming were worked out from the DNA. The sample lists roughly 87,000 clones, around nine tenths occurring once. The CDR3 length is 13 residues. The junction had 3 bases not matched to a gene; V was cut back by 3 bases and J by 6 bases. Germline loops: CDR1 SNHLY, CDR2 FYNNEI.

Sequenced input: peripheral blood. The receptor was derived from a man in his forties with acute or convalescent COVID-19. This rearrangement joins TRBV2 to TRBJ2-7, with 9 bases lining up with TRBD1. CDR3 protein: CASSEGQGGEQYF. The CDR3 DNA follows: TGTGCCAGCAGTGAGGGACAGGGAGGCGAGCAGTACTTC.